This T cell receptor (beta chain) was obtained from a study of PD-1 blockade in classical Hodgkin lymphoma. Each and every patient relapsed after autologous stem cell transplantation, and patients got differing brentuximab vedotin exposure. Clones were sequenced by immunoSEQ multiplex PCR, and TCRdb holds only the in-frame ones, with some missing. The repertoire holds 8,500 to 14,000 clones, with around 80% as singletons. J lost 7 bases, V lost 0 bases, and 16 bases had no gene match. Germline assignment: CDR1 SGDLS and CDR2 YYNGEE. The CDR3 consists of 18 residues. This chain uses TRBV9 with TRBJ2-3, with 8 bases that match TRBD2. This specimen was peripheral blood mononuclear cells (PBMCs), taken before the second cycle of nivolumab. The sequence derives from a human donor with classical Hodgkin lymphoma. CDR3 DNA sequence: TGTGCCAGCAGCGTAGCGGGGGGGCTCCGTACGGCACAAAATACGCAGTATTTT. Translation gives CASSVAGGLRTAQNTQYF. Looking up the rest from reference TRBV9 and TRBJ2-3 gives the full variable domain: DSGVTQTPKHLITATGQRVTLRCSPRSGDLSVYWYQQSLDQGLQFLIQYYNGEERAKGNILERFSAQQFPDLHSELNLSSLELGDSALYFCASSVAGGLRTAQNTQYFGPGTRLTVL.